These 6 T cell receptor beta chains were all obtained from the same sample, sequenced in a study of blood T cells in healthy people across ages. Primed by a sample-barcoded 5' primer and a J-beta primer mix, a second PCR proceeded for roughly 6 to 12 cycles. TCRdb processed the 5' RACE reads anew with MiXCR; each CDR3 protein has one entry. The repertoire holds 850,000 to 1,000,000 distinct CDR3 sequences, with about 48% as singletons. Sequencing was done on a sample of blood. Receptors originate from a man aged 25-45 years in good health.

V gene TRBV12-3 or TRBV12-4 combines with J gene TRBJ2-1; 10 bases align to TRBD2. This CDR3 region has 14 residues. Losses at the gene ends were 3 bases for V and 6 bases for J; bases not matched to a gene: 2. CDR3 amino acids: CASSFSGGANEQFF. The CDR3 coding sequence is TGTGCCAGCAGTTTCAGCGGGGGGGCCAATGAGCAGTTCTTC.

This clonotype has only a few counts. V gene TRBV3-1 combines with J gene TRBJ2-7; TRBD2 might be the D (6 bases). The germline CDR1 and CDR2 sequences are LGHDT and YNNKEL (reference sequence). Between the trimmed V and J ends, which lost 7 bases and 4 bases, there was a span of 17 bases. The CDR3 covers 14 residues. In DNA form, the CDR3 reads TGTGCCAGCACCCCGACCTCCCTAGCGTACGAGCAGTACTTC. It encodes CASTPTSLAYEQYF.

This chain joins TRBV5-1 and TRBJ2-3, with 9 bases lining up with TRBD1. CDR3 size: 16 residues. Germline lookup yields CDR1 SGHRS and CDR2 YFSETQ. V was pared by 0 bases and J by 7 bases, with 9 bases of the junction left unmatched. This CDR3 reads CASSLATGTGTNTQYF. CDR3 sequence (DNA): TGCGCCAGCAGCTTGGCCACCGGGACAGGGACGAATACGCAGTATTTT.

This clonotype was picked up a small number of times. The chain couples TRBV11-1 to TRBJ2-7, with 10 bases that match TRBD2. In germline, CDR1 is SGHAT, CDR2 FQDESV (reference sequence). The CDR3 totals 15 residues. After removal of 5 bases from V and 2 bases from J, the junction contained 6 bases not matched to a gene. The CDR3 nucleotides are TGTGCCAGCAGCCAACTAGCGGGGCGCGCCTACGAGCAGTACTTC. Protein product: CASSQLAGRAYEQYF.

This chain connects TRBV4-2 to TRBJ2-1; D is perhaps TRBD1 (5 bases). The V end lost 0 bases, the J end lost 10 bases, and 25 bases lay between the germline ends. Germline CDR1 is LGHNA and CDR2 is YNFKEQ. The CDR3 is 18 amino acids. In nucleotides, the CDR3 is TGTGCCAGCAGCCAAGAAAGCTCGCAGGGAATGGGTTCCTACGAGCAGTTCTTC. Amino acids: CASSQESSQGMGSYEQFF.

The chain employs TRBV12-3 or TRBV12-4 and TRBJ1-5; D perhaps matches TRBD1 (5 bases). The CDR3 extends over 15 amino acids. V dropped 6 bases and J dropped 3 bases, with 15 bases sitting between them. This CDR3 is CASRKTGAVNQPQHF. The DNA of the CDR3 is TGTGCCAGCAGAAAAACCGGGGCTGTCAATCAGCCCCAGCATTTT.